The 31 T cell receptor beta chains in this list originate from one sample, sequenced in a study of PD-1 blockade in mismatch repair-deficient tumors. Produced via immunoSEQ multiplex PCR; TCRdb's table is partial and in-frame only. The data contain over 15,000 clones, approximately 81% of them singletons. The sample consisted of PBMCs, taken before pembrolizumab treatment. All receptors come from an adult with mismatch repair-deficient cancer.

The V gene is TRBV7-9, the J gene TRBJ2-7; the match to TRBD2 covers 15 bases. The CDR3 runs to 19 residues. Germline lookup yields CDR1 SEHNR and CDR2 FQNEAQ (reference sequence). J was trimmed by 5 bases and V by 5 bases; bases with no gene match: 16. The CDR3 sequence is CASSAPGLAGGPPRHEQYF. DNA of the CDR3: TGTGCCAGCAGCGCTCCGGGACTAGCGGGAGGTCCCCCTCGACACGAGCAGTACTTC. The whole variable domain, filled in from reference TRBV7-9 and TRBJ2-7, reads DTGVSQNPRHKITKRGQNVTFRCDPISEHNRLYWYRQTLGQGPEFLTYFQNEAQLEKSRLLSDRFSAERPKGSFSTLEIQRTEQGDSAMYLCASSAPGLAGGPPRHEQYFGPGTRLTVT.

In nucleotides, the CDR3 is TGTGCCAGCAGCTTAGAGGGGGCCAGGGGTTCCTACGAGCAGTACTTC. As protein: CASSLEGARGSYEQYF. The chain has TRBV7-8 and TRBJ2-7; 7 positions agree with TRBD1. V shed 1 base, J shed 1 base, and the junction held 7 bases outside the gene matches. The CDR3 loop spans 16 amino acids. The germline V gene has CDR1 SGHVS and CDR2 FQNEAQ.

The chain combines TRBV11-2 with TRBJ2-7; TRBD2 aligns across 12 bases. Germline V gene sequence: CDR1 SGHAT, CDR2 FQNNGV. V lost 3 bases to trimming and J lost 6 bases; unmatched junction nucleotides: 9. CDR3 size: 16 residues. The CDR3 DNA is TGTGCCAGCAGCTTCACACCCGGACTAGCGGGACGCGAGCAGTACTTC. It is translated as CASSFTPGLAGREQYF.

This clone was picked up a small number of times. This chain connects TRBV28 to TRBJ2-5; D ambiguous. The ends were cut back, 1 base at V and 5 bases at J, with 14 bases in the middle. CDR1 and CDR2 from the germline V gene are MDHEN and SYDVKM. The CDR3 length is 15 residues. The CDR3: CASSLYSLTRETQYF. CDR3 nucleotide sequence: TGTGCCAGCAGTTTATATAGCCTGACCCGCGAGACCCAGTACTTC.

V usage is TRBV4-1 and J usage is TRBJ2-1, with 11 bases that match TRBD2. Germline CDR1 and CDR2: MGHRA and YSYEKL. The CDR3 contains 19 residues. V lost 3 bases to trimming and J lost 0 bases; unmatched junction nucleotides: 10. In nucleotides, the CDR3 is TGCGCCAGCAGCCACGTGGGACTAGCGGACCCAAGCTCCTACAATGAGCAGTTCTTC. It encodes CASSHVGLADPSSYNEQFF.

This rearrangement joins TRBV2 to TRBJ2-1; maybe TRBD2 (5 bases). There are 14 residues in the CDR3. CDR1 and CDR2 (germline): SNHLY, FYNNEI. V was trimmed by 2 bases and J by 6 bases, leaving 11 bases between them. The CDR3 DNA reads TGTGCCAGCAGTGAATCGCGGGTATCCAATGAGCAGTTCTTC. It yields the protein CASSESRVSNEQFF.

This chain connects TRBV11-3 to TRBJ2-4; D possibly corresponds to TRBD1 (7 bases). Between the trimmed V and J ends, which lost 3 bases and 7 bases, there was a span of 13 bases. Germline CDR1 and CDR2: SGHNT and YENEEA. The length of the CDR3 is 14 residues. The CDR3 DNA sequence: TGTGCCAGCAGCTTCGGAGGGGGCAGGAACATTCAGTACTTC. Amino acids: CASSFGGGRNIQYF.

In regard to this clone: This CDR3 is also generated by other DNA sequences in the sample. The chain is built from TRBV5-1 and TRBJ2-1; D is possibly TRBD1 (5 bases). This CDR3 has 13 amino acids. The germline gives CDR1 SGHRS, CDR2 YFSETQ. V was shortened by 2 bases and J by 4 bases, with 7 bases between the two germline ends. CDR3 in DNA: TGCGCCAGCAGCTTAACAGGTTACAATGAGCAGTTCTTC. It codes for CASSLTGYNEQFF.

The DNA for the CDR3 is TGCGCCAGCAGCGAAACAGGGGGCTATTACGAGCAGTACTTC. As protein: CASSETGGYYEQYF. V and J are TRBV5-1 and TRBJ2-7; 9 nucleotides line up with TRBD1. Trimming took 4 bases from V and 4 from J; bases not matched to a gene: 6. This CDR3 is built from 14 residues. Germline values: CDR1 SGHRS, CDR2 YFSETQ.

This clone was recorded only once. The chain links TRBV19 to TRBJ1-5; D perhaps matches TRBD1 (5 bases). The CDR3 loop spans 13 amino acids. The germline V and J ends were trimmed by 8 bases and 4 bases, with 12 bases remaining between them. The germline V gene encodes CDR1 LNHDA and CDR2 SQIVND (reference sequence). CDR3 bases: TGTGCCAGTTATGCAGGGATGAATCAGCCCCAGCATTTT. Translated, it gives CASYAGMNQPQHF. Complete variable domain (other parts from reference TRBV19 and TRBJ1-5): DGGITQSPKYLFRKEGQNVTLSCEQNLNHDAMYWYRQDPGQGLRLIYYSQIVNDFQKGDIAEGYSVSREKKESFPLTVTSAQKNPTAFYLCASYAGMNQPQHFGDGTRLSIL.

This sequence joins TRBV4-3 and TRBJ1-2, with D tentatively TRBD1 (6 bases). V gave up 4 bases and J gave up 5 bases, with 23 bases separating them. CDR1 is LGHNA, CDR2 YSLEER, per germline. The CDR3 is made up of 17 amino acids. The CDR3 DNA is TGCGCCAGCAGCCTAGGACAGAACTCAACTTCCCTTTATGGCTACACCTTC. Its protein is CASSLGQNSTSLYGYTF.

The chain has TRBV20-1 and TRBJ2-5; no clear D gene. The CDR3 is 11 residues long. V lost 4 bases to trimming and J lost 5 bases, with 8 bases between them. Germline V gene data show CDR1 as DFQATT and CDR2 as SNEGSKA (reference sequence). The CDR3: CSAKVGETQYF. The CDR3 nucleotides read TGCAGTGCTAAGGTGGGGGAGACCCAGTACTTC.

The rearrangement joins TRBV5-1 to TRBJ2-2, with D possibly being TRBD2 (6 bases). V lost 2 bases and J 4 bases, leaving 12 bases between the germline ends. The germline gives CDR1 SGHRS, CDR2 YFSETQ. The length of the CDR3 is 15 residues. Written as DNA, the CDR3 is TGCGCCAGCAGCTTTTCTAGCGCTGGCACCGGGGAGCTGTTTTTT. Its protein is CASSFSSAGTGELFF.

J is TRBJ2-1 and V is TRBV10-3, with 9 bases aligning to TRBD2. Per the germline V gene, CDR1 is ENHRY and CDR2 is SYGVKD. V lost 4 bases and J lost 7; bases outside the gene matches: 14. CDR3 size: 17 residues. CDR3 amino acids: CAISGGIAGAPGNEQFF. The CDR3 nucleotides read TGTGCCATCAGTGGCGGGATAGCGGGAGCCCCGGGTAATGAGCAGTTCTTC.

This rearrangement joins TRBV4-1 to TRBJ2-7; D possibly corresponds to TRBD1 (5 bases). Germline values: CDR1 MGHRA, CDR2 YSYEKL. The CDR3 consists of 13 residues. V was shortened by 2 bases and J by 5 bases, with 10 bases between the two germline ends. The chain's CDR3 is CASSQLWGHEQYF. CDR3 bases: TGCGCCAGCAGCCAACTGTGGGGCCACGAGCAGTACTTC.

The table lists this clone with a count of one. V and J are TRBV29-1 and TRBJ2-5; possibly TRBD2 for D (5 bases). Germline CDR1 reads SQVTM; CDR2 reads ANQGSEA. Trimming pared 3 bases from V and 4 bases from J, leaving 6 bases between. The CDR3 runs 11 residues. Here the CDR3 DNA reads TGCAGCGTTGAGAGCGGAGAGACCCAGTACTTC. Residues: CSVESGETQYF.

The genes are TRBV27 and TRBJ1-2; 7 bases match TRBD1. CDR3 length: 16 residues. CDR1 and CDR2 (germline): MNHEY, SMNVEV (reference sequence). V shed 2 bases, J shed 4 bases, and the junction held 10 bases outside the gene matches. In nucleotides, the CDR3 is TGTGCCAGCAGTTTAGACTTTCGGGCAGGGGGCTATGGCTACACCTTC. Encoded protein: CASSLDFRAGGYGYTF.

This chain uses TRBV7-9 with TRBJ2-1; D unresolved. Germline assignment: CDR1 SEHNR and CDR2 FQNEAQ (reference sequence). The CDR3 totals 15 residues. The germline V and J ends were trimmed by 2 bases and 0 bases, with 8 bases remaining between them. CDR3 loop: CASSLSRSSYNEQFF. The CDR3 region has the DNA TGTGCCAGCAGCTTAAGTCGGAGCTCCTACAATGAGCAGTTCTTC.

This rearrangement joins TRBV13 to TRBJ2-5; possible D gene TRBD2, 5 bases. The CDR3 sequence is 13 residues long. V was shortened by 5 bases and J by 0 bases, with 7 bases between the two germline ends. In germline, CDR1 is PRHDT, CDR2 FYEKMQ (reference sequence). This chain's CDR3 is CASSRGYQETQYF. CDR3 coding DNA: TGTGCCAGCAGCCGCGGGTACCAAGAGACCCAGTACTTC.

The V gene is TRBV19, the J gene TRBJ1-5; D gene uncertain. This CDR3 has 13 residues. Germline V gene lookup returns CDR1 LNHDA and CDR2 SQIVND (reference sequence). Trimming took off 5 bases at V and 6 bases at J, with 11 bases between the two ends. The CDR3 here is CASSPQGTQPQHF. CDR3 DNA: TGTGCCAGTAGTCCACAAGGCACTCAGCCCCAGCATTTT.

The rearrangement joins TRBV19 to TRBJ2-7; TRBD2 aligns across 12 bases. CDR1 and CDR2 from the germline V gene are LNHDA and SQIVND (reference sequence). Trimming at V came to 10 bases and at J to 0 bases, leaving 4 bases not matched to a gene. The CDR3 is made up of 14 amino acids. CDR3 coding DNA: TGTGCCACCAAGACTAGCGGGAGCTCCTACGAGCAGTACTTC. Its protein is CATKTSGSSYEQYF.

CDR3 DNA: TGTGCCAGCAGCCACGGCCCGACCTACGAGCAGTACTTC. This sequence encodes CASSHGPTYEQYF. This chain links TRBV9 with TRBJ2-7, with unresolved D. Germline CDR1 SGDLS, CDR2 YYNGEE. This CDR3 is built from 13 residues. Trimming pared 4 bases from V and 2 bases from J, leaving 10 bases between.

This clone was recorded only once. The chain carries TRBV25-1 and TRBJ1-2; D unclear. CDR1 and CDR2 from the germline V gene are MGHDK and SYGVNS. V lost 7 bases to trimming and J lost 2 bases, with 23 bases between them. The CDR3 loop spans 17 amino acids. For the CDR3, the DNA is TGTGCCAGCAACCAGAAGAGGGTGGCCGAGTCGAACTATGGCTACACCTTC. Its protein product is CASNQKRVAESNYGYTF.

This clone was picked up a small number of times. The CDR3 DNA follows: TGTGCCAGCGGTAGACTAGCGGGAAGGTCCTACGAGCAGTACTTC. This translates into CASGRLAGRSYEQYF. The rearrangement links TRBV6-1 to TRBJ2-7, with 11 bases aligning to TRBD2. This CDR3 contains 15 residues. V shed 8 bases and J 1 base; nucleotides not matched to a gene: 7. CDR1 is MNHNS and CDR2 is SASEGT in the germline V gene.

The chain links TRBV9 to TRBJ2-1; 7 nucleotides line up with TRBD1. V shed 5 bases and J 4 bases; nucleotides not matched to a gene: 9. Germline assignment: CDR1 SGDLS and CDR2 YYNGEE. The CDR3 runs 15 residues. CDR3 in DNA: TGTGCCAGCAGTCTCCGGGACAGCGCGTACAATGAGCAGTTCTTC. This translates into CASSLRDSAYNEQFF.

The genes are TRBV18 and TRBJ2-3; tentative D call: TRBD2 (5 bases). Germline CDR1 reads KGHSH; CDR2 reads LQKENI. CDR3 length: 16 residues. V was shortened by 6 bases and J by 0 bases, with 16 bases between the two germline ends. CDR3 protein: CASSRDQPPSTDTQYF. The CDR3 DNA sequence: TGTGCCAGCTCCCGGGATCAACCGCCCAGCACAGATACGCAGTATTTT.

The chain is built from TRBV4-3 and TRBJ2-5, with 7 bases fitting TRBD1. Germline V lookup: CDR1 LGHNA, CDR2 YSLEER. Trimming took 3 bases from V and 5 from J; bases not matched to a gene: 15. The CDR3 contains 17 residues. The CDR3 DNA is TGCGCCAGCAGCCAGGGAACAGGGGTCCGATTGGGGGAGACCCAGTACTTC. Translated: CASSQGTGVRLGETQYF.

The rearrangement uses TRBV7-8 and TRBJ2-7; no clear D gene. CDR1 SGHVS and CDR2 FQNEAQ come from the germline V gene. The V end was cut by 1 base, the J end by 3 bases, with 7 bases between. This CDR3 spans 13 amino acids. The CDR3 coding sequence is TGTGCCAGCAGCTTAGAGATAAACTACGAGCAGTACTTC. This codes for CASSLEINYEQYF.

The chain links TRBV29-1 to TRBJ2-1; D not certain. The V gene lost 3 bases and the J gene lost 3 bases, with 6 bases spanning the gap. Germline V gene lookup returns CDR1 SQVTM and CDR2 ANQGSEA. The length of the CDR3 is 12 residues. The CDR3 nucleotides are TGCAGCGTTGAGGCCAGCTACAATGAGCAGTTCTTC. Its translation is CSVEASYNEQFF.

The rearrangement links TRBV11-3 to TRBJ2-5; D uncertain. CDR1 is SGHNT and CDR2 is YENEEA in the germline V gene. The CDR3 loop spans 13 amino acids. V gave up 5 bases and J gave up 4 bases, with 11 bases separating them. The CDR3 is CASSQTRAETQYF. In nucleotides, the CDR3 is TGTGCCAGCAGCCAAACAAGAGCAGAGACCCAGTACTTC.

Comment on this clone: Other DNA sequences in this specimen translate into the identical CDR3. CDR3 region: CASSLGVSSNYGYTF. Here the CDR3 DNA reads TGCGCCAGCAGCTTGGGCGTCAGCTCTAACTATGGCTACACCTTC. The chain links TRBV5-1 to TRBJ1-2; D not resolved. This CDR3 region has 15 residues. Between the trimmed V and J ends, which lost 0 bases and 0 bases, there was a span of 9 bases. Germline CDR1 is SGHRS and CDR2 is YFSETQ.